One sample yielded the 13 T cell receptor beta chains listed below, sequenced in a study of blood T cell repertoires in COVID-19. Clones were read by immunoSEQ multiplex PCR, and TCRdb kept only the in-frame ones, dropping some. The sample holds some 140,000 clones, roughly 90% seen once. Sequenced input: peripheral blood. All receptors come from a man aged 70-80 years with active COVID-19.

This clone was detected a few times. The chain links TRBV28 to TRBJ1-5; tentative D call: TRBD1 (6 bases). There are 12 residues in the CDR3. Deletions cut 10 bases from V and 5 bases from J, with 12 bases between. Germline CDR1 reads MDHEN; CDR2 reads SYDVKM. The CDR3 region has the DNA TGTGCCAACCAGGGGCCCCATCAGCCCCAGCATTTT. Its translation is CANQGPHQPQHF.

The CDR3 sequence is CASMGAGPLSEKLFF. The DNA for the CDR3 is TGTGCCAGCATGGGGGCCGGCCCTTTGAGCGAAAAACTGTTTTTT. The rearrangement joins TRBV28 to TRBJ1-4, with TRBD1 as a possible D gene (6 bases). Germline V gene data show CDR1 as MDHEN and CDR2 as SYDVKM. The V gene lost 7 bases and the J gene lost 8 bases, with 20 bases spanning the gap. CDR3 length: 15 amino acids. Looking up the rest from reference TRBV28 and TRBJ1-4 gives the full variable domain: DVKVTQSSRYLVKRTGEKVFLECVQDMDHENMFWYRQDPGLGLRLIYFSYDVKMKEKGDIPEGYSVSREKKERFSLILESASTNQTSMYLCASMGAGPLSEKLFFGSGTQLSVL.

V is TRBV5-4 and J is TRBJ2-7, with 10 bases that match TRBD2. This CDR3 spans 15 amino acids. Germline V CDR1 and CDR2: SGHNT, YYREEE (reference sequence). V dropped 0 bases and J dropped 0; count of bases not matched to a gene: 0. This chain's CDR3 is CASSLGTSGSYEQYF. The CDR3 nucleotides read TGTGCCAGCAGCTTGGGGACTAGCGGCTCCTACGAGCAGTACTTC.

V gene TRBV19 combines with J gene TRBJ2-1, with TRBD1 as a possible D gene (6 bases). Germline lookup yields CDR1 LNHDA and CDR2 SQIVND (reference sequence). V was pared by 10 bases and J by 9 bases, with 25 bases between. The CDR3 runs 15 residues. The CDR3: CATGAPRALQGEQFF. The CDR3 nucleotides read TGTGCCACAGGGGCCCCGCGGGCTCTACAGGGTGAGCAGTTCTTC.

This chain uses TRBV6-4 with TRBJ2-2, with TRBD1 identical over 10 bases. Germline CDR1 reads MRHNA; CDR2 reads SNTAGT. V gave up 9 bases and J gave up 6 bases; unmatched junction bases: 10. This CDR3 region has 15 residues. The CDR3 DNA reads TGTGCCAGTCGGCCGGGACAGGGGCAGGCCGGGGAGCTGTTTTTT. Its translation is CASRPGQGQAGELFF.

This chain links TRBV24-1 with TRBJ2-1, with 14 bases lining up with TRBD2. The germline gives CDR1 KGHDR, CDR2 SFDVKD. The V gene end was trimmed by 9 bases and the J gene end by 7 bases; junction bases not matched to a gene: 4. The CDR3 is 14 residues long. CDR3 region: CATGTSGRENEQFF. The CDR3 DNA is TGTGCCACCGGGACTAGCGGGAGAGAGAATGAGCAGTTCTTC.

The genes are TRBV5-4 and TRBJ2-6; possibly TRBD2 for D (6 bases). V lost 4 bases and J 5 bases, leaving 10 bases between the germline ends. CDR1 and CDR2 from the germline V gene are SGHNT and YYREEE (reference sequence). This CDR3 spans 14 amino acids. CDR3 DNA: TGTGCCAGCAGCCCGGGGGACTGGGCCAACGTCCTGACTTTC. Its protein is CASSPGDWANVLTF.

The gene calls are TRBV18 and TRBJ2-1, with D possibly TRBD2 on 6 matching bases. CDR1 is KGHSH, CDR2 LQKENI, per germline. V lost 3 bases and J 2 bases, leaving 11 bases between the germline ends. This CDR3 has 15 amino acids. CDR3 bases: TGTGCCAGCTCACCTGTTAGCGGAACCTACAATGAGCAGTTCTTC. The encoded protein is CASSPVSGTYNEQFF.

This chain uses TRBV2 with TRBJ2-1; the D is unclear. The CDR3 runs to 14 residues. The germline V gene encodes CDR1 SNHLY and CDR2 FYNNEI. V dropped 7 bases and J dropped 0 bases, with 10 bases sitting between them. The DNA for the CDR3 is TGTGCCAGCAACCCGGCTAGCTCCTACAATGAGCAGTTCTTC. Protein: CASNPASSYNEQFF.

This chain uses TRBV3-1 (or the pseudogene TRBV3-2) with TRBJ1-6; D may be TRBD1 (5 bases). CDR3 size: 13 residues. The germline CDR1 and CDR2 sequences are LGHDT and YNNKEL (reference sequence). With 0 bases removed from V and 10 bases from J, the gap between germline ends came to 7 bases. The CDR3 nucleotides read TGTGCCAGCAGCCAAGATCAGGGCTCACCCCTCCACTTT. This sequence encodes CASSQDQGSPLHF.

This clone was observed a few times. V gene TRBV28 combines with J gene TRBJ1-1; possible D gene TRBD1, 5 bases. Germline values: CDR1 MDHEN, CDR2 SYDVKM. Trimming removed 1 base from V and 11 bases from J, with 14 bases in between. The CDR3 consists of 13 residues. DNA of the CDR3: TGTGCCAGCAGTTTATTTGGCCAGGGCGGTGCTTTCTTT. Protein product: CASSLFGQGGAFF. Variable domain in full (rest from reference TRBV28 and TRBJ1-1): DVKVTQSSRYLVKRTGEKVFLECVQDMDHENMFWYRQDPGLGLRLIYFSYDVKMKEKGDIPEGYSVSREKKERFSLILESASTNQTSMYLCASSLFGQGGAFFGQGTRLTVV.

The chain uses TRBV5-1 and TRBJ2-7; 11 positions match TRBD2. Germline assignment: CDR1 SGHRS and CDR2 YFSETQ. V trimming: 4 bases; J trimming: 6 bases; junction bases outside the gene matches: 9. The CDR3 totals 15 residues. CDR3 residues: CASSGIAGGPLEQYF. The CDR3 nucleotides read TGCGCCAGCAGCGGTATAGCGGGAGGGCCTCTCGAGCAGTACTTC.

The V and J genes are TRBV29-1 and TRBJ1-1, with D hard to call. The CDR3 runs to 14 residues. CDR1 and CDR2 from the germline V gene are SQVTM and ANQGSEA. Trimming pared 0 bases from V and 1 base from J, leaving 9 bases between. The CDR3 loop is CSVEDVRGNTEAFF. As DNA, the CDR3 is TGCAGCGTTGAAGATGTGCGTGGGAACACTGAAGCTTTCTTT.